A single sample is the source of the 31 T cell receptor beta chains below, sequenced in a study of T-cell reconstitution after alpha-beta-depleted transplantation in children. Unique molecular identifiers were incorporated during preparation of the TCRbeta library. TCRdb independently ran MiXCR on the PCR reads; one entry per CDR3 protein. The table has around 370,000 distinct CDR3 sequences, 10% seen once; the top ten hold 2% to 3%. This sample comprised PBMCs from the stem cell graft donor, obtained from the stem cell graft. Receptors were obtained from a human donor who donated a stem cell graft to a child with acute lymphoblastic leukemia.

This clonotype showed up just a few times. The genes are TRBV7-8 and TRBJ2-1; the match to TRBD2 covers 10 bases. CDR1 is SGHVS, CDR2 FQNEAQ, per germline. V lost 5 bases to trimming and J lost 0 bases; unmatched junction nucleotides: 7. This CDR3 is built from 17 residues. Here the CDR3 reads CASSMGLASSSYNEQFF. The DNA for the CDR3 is TGTGCCAGCAGCATGGGACTAGCGTCTAGCTCCTACAATGAGCAGTTCTTC.

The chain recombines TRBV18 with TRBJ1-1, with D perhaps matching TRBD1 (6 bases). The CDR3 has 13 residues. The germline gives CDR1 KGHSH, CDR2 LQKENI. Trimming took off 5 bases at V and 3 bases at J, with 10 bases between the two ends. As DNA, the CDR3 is TGTGCCAGCTCAACAAAGGGGGACACTGAAGCTTTCTTT. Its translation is CASSTKGDTEAFF.

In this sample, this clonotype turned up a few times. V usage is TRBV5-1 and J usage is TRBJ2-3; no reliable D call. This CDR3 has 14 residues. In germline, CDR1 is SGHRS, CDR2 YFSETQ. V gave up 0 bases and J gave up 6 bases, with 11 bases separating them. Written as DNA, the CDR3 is TGCGCCAGCAGCTTGGAGGGTAGCCTGGATACGCAGTATTTT. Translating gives CASSLEGSLDTQYF.

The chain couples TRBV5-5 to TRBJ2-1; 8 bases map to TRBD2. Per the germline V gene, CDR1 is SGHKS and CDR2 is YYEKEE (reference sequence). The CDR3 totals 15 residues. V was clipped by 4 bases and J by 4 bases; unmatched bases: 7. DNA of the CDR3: TGTGCCAGCAGCCGACCGGGACTAGTTTACAATGAGCAGTTCTTC. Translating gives CASSRPGLVYNEQFF. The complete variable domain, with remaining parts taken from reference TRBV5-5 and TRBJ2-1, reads DAGVTQSPTHLIKTRGQQVTLRCSPISGHKSVSWYQQVLGQGPQFIFQYYEKEERGRGNFPDRFSARQFPNYSSELNVNALLLGDSALYLCASSRPGLVYNEQFFGPGTRLTVL.

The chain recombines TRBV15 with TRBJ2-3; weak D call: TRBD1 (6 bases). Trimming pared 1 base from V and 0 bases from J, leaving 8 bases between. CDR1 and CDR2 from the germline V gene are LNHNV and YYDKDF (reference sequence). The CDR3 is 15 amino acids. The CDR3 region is CATSRGDRSTDTQYF. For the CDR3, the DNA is TGTGCCACCAGCAGAGGTGACAGGAGCACAGATACGCAGTATTTT.

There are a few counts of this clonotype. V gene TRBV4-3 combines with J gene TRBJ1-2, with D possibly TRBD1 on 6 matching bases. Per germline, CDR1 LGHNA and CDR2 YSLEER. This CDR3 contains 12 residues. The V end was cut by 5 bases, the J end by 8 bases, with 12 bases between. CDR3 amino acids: CASSMRGRGYTF. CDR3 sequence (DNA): TGCGCCAGCAGCATGCGGGGGCGAGGCTACACCTTC.

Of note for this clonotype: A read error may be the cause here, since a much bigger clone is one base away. The CDR3, as DNA: TGCGCCAGCAGGGACGGCTCTGGCTACACCTTC. Translated, it gives CASRDGSGYTF. The chain couples TRBV5-1 to TRBJ1-2; D remains ambiguous. Germline CDR1 reads SGHRS; CDR2 reads YFSETQ. This CDR3 contains 11 residues. V gave up 5 bases and J gave up 7 bases, with 9 bases separating them.

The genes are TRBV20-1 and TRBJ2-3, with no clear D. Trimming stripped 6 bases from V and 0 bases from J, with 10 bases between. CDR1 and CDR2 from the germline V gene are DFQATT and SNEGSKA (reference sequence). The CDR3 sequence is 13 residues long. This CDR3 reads CSAAPPSTDTQYF. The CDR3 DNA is TGCAGTGCCGCGCCGCCAAGCACAGATACGCAGTATTTT.

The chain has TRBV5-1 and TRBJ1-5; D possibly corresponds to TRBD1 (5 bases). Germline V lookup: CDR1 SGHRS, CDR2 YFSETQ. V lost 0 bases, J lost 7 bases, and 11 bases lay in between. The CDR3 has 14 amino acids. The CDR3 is CASSLGDVGQPQHF. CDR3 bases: TGCGCCAGCAGCTTGGGGGACGTCGGACAGCCCCAGCATTTT.

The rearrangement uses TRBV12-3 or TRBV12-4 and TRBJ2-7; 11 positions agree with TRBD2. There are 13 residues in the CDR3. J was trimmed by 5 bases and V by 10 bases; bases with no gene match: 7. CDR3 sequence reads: CATRIAGGNEQYF. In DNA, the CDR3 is TGTGCCACCCGAATAGCGGGAGGGAACGAGCAGTACTTC.

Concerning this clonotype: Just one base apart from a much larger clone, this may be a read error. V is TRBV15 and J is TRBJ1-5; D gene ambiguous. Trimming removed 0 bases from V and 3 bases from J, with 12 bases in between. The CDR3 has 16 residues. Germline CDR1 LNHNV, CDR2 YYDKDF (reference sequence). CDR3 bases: TGTGCCACCAGCAGAGATCGGGGATATATCAATCAGCCCCAGCATTTT. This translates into CATSRDRGYINQPQHF.

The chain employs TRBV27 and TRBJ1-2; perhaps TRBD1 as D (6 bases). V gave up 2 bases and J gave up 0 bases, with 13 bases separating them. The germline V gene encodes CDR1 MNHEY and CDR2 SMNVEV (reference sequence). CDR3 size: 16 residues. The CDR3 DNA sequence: TGTGCCAGCAGTTTAACAGGGTCCTTCCCTAACTATGGCTACACCTTC. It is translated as CASSLTGSFPNYGYTF.

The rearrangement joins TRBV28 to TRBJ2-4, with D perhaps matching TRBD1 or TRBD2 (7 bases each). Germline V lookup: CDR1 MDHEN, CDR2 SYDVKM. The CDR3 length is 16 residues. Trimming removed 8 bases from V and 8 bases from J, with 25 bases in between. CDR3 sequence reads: CASSGVGRGPKDIQYF. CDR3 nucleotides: TGTGCCAGCTCGGGGGTGGGGAGGGGGCCCAAGGACATTCAGTACTTC. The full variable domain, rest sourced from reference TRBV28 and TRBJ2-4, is DVKVTQSSRYLVKRTGEKVFLECVQDMDHENMFWYRQDPGLGLRLIYFSYDVKMKEKGDIPEGYSVSREKKERFSLILESASTNQTSMYLCASSGVGRGPKDIQYFGAGTRLSVL.

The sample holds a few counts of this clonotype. CDR3 bases: TGTGCCAGCAGTGAAATCGGCTTTCCCAACACCGGGGAGCTGTTTTTT. This codes for CASSEIGFPNTGELFF. The genes are TRBV2 and TRBJ2-2; D ambiguous. CDR3 size: 16 residues. The V gene's germline CDR1 is SNHLY and CDR2 FYNNEI. V was cut by 2 bases and J by 2 bases, with 12 bases left in between.

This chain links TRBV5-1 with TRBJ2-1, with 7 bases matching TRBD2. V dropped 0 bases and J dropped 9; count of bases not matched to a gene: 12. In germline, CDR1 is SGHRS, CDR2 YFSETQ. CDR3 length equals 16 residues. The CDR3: CASSLAAGEPPGEQFF. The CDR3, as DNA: TGCGCCAGCAGCTTGGCCGCGGGAGAGCCCCCCGGTGAGCAGTTCTTC.

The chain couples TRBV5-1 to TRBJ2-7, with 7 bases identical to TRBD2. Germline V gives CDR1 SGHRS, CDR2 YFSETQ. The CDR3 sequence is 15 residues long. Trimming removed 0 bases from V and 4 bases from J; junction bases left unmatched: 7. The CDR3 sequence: CASSLASLAEYEQYF. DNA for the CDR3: TGCGCCAGCAGCTTGGCTTCCCTAGCGGAATACGAGCAGTACTTC.

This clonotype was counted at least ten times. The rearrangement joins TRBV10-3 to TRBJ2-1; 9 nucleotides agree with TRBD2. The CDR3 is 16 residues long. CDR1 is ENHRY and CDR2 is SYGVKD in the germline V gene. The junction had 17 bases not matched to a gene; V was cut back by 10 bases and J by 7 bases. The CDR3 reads CATISSVAGDVNEQFF. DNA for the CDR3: TGTGCCACGATTTCCTCTGTAGCGGGAGATGTAAATGAGCAGTTCTTC.

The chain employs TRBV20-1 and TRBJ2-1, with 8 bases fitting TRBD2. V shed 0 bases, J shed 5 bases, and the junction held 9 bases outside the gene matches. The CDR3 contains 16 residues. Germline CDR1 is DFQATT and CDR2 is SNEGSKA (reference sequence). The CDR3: CSAREEGTSLNNEQFF. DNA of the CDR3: TGCAGTGCTAGAGAGGAAGGGACTAGTCTGAACAATGAGCAGTTCTTC.

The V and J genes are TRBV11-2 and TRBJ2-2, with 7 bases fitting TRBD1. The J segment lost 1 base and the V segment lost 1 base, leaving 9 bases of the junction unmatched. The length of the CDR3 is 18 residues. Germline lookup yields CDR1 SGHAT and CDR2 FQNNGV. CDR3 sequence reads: CASSLVVSQGENTGELFF. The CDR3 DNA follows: TGTGCCAGCAGCTTAGTCGTGAGCCAGGGGGAGAACACCGGGGAGCTGTTTTTT.

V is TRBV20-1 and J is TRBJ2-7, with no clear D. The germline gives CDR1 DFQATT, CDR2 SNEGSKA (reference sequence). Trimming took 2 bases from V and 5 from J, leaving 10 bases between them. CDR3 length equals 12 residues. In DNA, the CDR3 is TGCAGTGCTAGACAAGGCAAGAACGAGCAGTACTTC. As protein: CSARQGKNEQYF.

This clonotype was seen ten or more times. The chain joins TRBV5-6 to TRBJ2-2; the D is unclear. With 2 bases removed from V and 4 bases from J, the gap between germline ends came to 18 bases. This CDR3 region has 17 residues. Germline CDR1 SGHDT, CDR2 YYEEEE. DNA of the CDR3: TGTGCCAGCAGCTTTCAGGAGCAAGTCTCGGGCACCGGGGAGCTGTTTTTT. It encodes CASSFQEQVSGTGELFF. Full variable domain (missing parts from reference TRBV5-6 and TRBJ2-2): DAGVTQSPTHLIKTRGQQVTLRCSPKSGHDTVSWYQQALGQGPQFIFQYYEEEERQRGNFPDRFSGHQFPNYSSELNVNALLLGDSALYLCASSFQEQVSGTGELFFGEGSRLTVL.

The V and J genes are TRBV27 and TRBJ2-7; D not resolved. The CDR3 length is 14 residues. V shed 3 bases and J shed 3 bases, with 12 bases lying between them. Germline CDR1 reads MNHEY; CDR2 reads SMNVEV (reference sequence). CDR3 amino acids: CASSFQYPGYEQYF. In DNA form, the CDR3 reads TGTGCCAGCAGTTTTCAGTACCCCGGCTACGAGCAGTACTTC.

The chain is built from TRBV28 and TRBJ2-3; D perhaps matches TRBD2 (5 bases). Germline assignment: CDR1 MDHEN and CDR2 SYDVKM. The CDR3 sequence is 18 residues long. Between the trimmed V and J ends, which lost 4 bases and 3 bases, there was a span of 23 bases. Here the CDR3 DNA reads TGTGCCAGCAGTTCAGGACGACGGGTCTCCGGACTGACAGATACGCAGTATTTT. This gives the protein CASSSGRRVSGLTDTQYF. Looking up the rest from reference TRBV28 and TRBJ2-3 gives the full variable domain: DVKVTQSSRYLVKRTGEKVFLECVQDMDHENMFWYRQDPGLGLRLIYFSYDVKMKEKGDIPEGYSVSREKKERFSLILESASTNQTSMYLCASSSGRRVSGLTDTQYFGPGTRLTVL.

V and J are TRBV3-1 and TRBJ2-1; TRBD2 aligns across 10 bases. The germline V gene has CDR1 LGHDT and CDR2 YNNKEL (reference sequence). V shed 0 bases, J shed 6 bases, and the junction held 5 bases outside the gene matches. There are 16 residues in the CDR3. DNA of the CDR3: TGTGCCAGCAGCCAAGATCTGAGCGGGGGGGGCAATGAGCAGTTCTTC. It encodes CASSQDLSGGGNEQFF.

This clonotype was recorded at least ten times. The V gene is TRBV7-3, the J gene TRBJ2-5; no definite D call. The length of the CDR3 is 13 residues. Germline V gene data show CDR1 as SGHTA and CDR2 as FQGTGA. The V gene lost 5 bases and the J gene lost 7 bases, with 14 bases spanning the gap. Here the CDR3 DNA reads TGTGCCAGCAGCCCTAGTACGTTCGGGACCCAGTACTTC. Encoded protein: CASSPSTFGTQYF. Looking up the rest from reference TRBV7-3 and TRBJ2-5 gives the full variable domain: GAGVSQTPSNKVTEKGKYVELRCDPISGHTALYWYRQSLGQGPEFLIYFQGTGAADDSGLPNDRFFAVRPEGSVSTLKIQRTERGDSAVYLCASSPSTFGTQYFGPGTRLLVL.

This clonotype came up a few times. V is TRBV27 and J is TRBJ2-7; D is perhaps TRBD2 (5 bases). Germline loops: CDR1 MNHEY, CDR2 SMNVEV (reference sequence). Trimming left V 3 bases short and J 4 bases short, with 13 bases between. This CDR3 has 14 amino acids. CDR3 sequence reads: CASSFGTTGYEQYF. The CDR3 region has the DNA TGTGCCAGCAGTTTTGGAACGACGGGGTACGAGCAGTACTTC.

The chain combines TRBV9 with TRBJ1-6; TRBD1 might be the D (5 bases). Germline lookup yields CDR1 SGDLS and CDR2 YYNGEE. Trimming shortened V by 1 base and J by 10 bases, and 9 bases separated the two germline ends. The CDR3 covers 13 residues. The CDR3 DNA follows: TGTGCCAGCAGCGTATACGGGGGATCACCCCTCCACTTT. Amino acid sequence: CASSVYGGSPLHF.

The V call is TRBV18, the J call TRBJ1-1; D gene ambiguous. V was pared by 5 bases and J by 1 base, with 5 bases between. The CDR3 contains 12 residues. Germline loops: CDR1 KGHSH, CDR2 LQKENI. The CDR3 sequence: CASSEQNTEAFF. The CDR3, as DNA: TGTGCCAGCTCAGAGCAGAACACTGAAGCTTTCTTT. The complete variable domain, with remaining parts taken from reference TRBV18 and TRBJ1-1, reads NAGVMQNPRHLVRRRGQEARLRCSPMKGHSHVYWYRQLPEEGLKFMVYLQKENIIDESGMPKERFSAEFPKEGPSILRIQQVVRGDSAAYFCASSEQNTEAFFGQGTRLTVV.

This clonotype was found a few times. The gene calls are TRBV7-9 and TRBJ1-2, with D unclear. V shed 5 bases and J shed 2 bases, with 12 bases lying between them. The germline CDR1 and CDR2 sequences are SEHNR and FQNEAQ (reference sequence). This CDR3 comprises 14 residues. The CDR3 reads CASSALQTNYGYTF. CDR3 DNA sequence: TGTGCCAGCAGCGCCTTGCAGACAAACTATGGCTACACCTTC.

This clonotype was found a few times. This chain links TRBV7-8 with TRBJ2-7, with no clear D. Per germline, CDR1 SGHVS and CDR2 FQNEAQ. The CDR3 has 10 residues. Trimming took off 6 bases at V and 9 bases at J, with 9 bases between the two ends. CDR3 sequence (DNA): TGTGCCAGCAGACCACCAGGGCAGTACTTC. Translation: CASRPPGQYF.

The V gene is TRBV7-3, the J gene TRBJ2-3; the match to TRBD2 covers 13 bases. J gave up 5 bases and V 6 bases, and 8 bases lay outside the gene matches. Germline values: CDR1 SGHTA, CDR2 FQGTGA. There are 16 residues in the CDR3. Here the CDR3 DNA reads TGTGCCAGCAGTCCCACTAGCGGGAGGGTGGGAGATACGCAGTATTTT. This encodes CASSPTSGRVGDTQYF.